This T cell receptor (beta chain) originates from a study of CD8 T cells in Susac syndrome. The germline V gene has CDR1 LGHDT and CDR2 YNNKEL (reference sequence). The germline V and J ends were trimmed by 3 bases and 6 bases, with 12 bases remaining between them. The CDR3 consists of 13 residues. RNA in amounts of roughly 0.5 to 1 ug was reverse transcribed with random hexamers. TCRdb reprocessed the immunoSEQ multiplex PCR reads with MiXCR, giving one entry per CDR3 protein. The table includes 240,000 or so distinct CDR3 sequences, 90% to 96% detected once. A single count supports this clonotype. In blood CD8+ and CD4+ T cells, TCR beta underwent sequencing.

Sequenced input: CD4+ T cells from PBMCs. V usage is TRBV3-1 and J usage is TRBJ2-7; D possibly corresponds to TRBD2 (6 bases). This clonotype originated in a human donor with Susac syndrome. DNA for the CDR3: TGTGCCAGCAGCCACATCGTAGCGGCCGAGCAGTACTTC. Translated: CASSHIVAAEQYF.